A single sample is the source of the 5 T cell receptor beta chains below, sequenced in a study of blood T cell repertoires in COVID-19. Using immunoSEQ multiplex PCR, the repertoire was profiled, and TCRdb retains in-frame clones only, with some absent. Of 100,000 to 150,000 clones listed, around 77% are singletons. The sequenced sample was peripheral blood. The receptors were sampled from a human donor in a cohort sampled during active COVID-19.

This chain joins TRBV11-3 and TRBJ2-7; 8 nucleotides align to TRBD1. Germline V gene data show CDR1 as SGHNT and CDR2 as YENEEA. The J segment lost 3 bases and the V segment lost 3 bases, leaving 4 bases of the junction unmatched. The CDR3 is made up of 14 amino acids. CDR3 nucleotides: TGTGCCAGCAGCTTTCAGGGGGCGGGCTACGAGCAGTACTTC. It is translated as CASSFQGAGYEQYF.

This rearrangement joins TRBV6-5 to TRBJ2-7; weak D call: TRBD1 (5 bases). Trimming cost V 8 bases and J 3 bases, with 11 bases left between them. The germline gives CDR1 MNHEY, CDR2 SVGAGI. The length of the CDR3 is 12 residues. The CDR3 here is CASLGQGYEQYF. Written as DNA, the CDR3 is TGTGCCAGCCTTGGGCAGGGCTACGAGCAGTACTTC.

In this sample, this clone turned up a few times. The rearrangement joins TRBV28 to TRBJ1-6; 8 bases fit TRBD1. V lost 6 bases, J lost 7 bases, and 8 bases stayed unmatched. This CDR3 spans 15 amino acids. Germline V gene lookup returns CDR1 MDHEN and CDR2 SYDVKM. CDR3 in DNA: TGTGCCAGCAGCCAAGGACAGGGATGGAATTCACCCCTCCACTTT. Translated, it gives CASSQGQGWNSPLHF. Full variable domain (remainder filled in from reference TRBV28 and TRBJ1-6): DVKVTQSSRYLVKRTGEKVFLECVQDMDHENMFWYRQDPGLGLRLIYFSYDVKMKEKGDIPEGYSVSREKKERFSLILESASTNQTSMYLCASSQGQGWNSPLHFGNGTRLTVT.

The chain employs TRBV11-3 and TRBJ2-7; TRBD1 matches at 7 bases. The CDR3 spans 13 residues. The V segment lost 6 bases and the J segment 3 bases; nucleotides outside the gene matches: 5. Germline values: CDR1 SGHNT, CDR2 YENEEA. CDR3 sequence: CASSERTGYEQYF. The CDR3 DNA follows: TGTGCCAGCAGTGAACGGACAGGCTACGAGCAGTACTTC. The full variable domain, its missing parts supplied by reference TRBV11-3 and TRBJ2-7, is EAGVVQSPRYKIIEKKQPVAFWCNPISGHNTLYWYLQNLGQGPELLIRYENEEAVDDSQLPKDRFSAERLKGVDSTLKIQPAELGDSAVYLCASSERTGYEQYFGPGTRLTVT.

The chain employs TRBV6-5 and TRBJ2-6, with TRBD1 matching over 7 bases. The V gene end was trimmed by 5 bases and the J gene end by 2 bases; junction bases not matched to a gene: 3. The CDR3 totals 15 residues. Germline CDR1 is MNHEY and CDR2 is SVGAGI. The CDR3 bases are TGTGCCAGCAGTCAGGGGACAGCTGGGGCCAACGTCCTGACTTTC. It yields the protein CASSQGTAGANVLTF.